Shown below are 3 T cell receptor beta chains from a single sample sequenced in a study of cytomegalovirus exposure and HLA in healthy donors. The primer mix had 60 Vbeta and 13 Jbeta primers. Sequenced by immunoSEQ multiplex PCR; TCRdb stores in-frame clones only, minus some. This sample yields roughly 170,000 clones, of which 77% are seen a single time; about 1.5% belongs to the top ten. Sequenced material: PBMCs. Receptors originate from a woman aged 25 to 39 in good health and CMV-seropositive.

The CDR3 region has the DNA TGTGCCAGCTCACCAACGTTGTCCAGGGGGCGATCTGGAAACACCATATATTTT. It is translated as CASSPTLSRGRSGNTIYF. The V call is TRBV18, the J call TRBJ1-3, with 8 bases matching TRBD1. CDR1 and CDR2 (germline): KGHSH, LQKENI. The V segment lost 2 bases and the J segment 1 base; nucleotides outside the gene matches: 10. This CDR3 is 18 amino acids long.

This chain uses TRBV28 with TRBJ1-2, with D possibly matching TRBD1 (6 bases). CDR3 length: 13 amino acids. V lost 5 bases and J lost 5, with 12 bases in between. Germline-derived CDR1 and CDR2 are MDHEN and SYDVKM. The CDR3 spells CASSPSGEYGYTF. CDR3 nucleotide sequence: TGTGCCAGCAGTCCGTCAGGGGAATATGGCTACACCTTC.

For the CDR3, the DNA is TGTGCCAGCAGCTCTTGGGGGACAGAATACAATGAGCAGTTCTTC. This gives the protein CASSSWGTEYNEQFF. The chain links TRBV11-2 to TRBJ2-1; 7 nucleotides match TRBD1. This CDR3 comprises 15 residues. Germline CDR1 reads SGHAT; CDR2 reads FQNNGV. The ends lost 4 bases at V and 4 bases at J; junction bases unmatched: 7.